The rows below give T cell receptor beta chains drawn from one sample of a study of blood T cell repertoires in COVID-19. The table came from immunoSEQ multiplex PCR; TCRdb's copy has only in-frame clones and leaves some out. The sample comprises 300,000 to 450,000 clones, roughly 90% of which are singletons, and around 3% rests with the top ten. The source material was peripheral blood. These receptor sequences come from a woman in her twenties or thirties with COVID-19, enrolled during active disease. Both conserved end residues are part of each CDR3. The order of the fields is D gene, V gene, J gene, clone size, CDR3 length, CDR3 DNA, CDR3 protein. D genes are given only for firm matches. The size of a clone is reported for some rows only, either as once, few or many, or as a class for expanded clones.

TRBD1	TRBV14	TRBJ2-7	NA	12	TGTGCCAGCAGCCCCACAGGGGACGAGCAGTACTTC	CASSPTGDEQYF
TRBD2	TRBV28	TRBJ2-6	NA	18	TGTGCCAGCAGTTTATCGGGGGGGCGGAGCTCTGGGGCCAACGTCCTGACTTTC	CASSLSGGRSSGANVLTF
TRBD1	TRBV7-2	TRBJ1-4	NA	19	TGTGCCAGCAGCTTACACGCTCCGTCGACAGGGCTCCCATATGAAAAACTGTTTTTT	CASSLHAPSTGLPYEKLFF
TRBD1	TRBV28	TRBJ1-5	NA	16	TGTGCCAGCAGTTTCCATCCGGGACAGCGCAATCAGCCCCAGCATTTT	CASSFHPGQRNQPQHF
TRBD2	TRBV4-1	TRBJ2-3	NA	16	TGCGCCAGCAGCCCCCTGACTAGCGGGATCACAGATACGCAGTATTTT	CASSPLTSGITDTQYF
NA	TRBV5-6	TRBJ2-2	NA	15	TGTGCCAGCAGCACCACAGGGACGGGGACCGGGGAGCTGTTTTTT	CASSTTGTGTGELFF
NA	TRBV18	TRBJ2-3	once	13	TGTGCCAGCTCACCACCAGCCACAGATACGCAGTATTTT	CASSPPATDTQYF
NA	TRBV27	TRBJ1-6	NA	13	TGTGCCAGCAGTTTATCCGGAGATAAACCCCTCCACTTT	CASSLSGDKPLHF
NA	TRBV27	TRBJ1-6	NA	15	TGTGCCAGCAGTTTATTCCACAGTCCAAATTCACCCCTCCACTTT	CASSLFHSPNSPLHF
NA	TRBV2	TRBJ2-3	once	13	TGTGCCAGCAACCGGGACACCACAGATACGCAGTATTTT	CASNRDTTDTQYF
NA	TRBV9	TRBJ1-4	NA	14	TGTGCCAGCAGCGTACTCGCAACTAATGAAAAACTGTTTTTT	CASSVLATNEKLFF
TRBD1	TRBV12-5	TRBJ2-5	NA	14	TGTGCTAGTGGAGACGGACAGGGTGGAGAGACCCAGTACTTC	CASGDGQGGETQYF
NA	TRBV21-1	TRBJ1-6	NA	16	TGTGCCAGCACCACCAAGAGGAGCTCCTATAATTCACCCCTCCACTTT	CASTTKRSSYNSPLHF
TRBD1	TRBV5-6	TRBJ1-2	NA	14	TGTGCCAGCAGCGACGGACAGGGTAACTATGGCTACACCTTC	CASSDGQGNYGYTF
TRBD1	TRBV13	TRBJ2-6	NA	17	TGTGCCAGCAGCATACCGTTAACAGGGGCTGGGGCCAACGTCCTGACTTTC	CASSIPLTGAGANVLTF
TRBD2	TRBV10-3	TRBJ2-1	few	13	TGTGCCATCACTAGCGGCCCCTACAATGAGCAGTTCTTC	CAITSGPYNEQFF
TRBD1	TRBV5-4	TRBJ1-2	NA	12	TGTGCCAGCAGCCTCACAGGGGCCGACTACACCTTC	CASSLTGADYTF
NA	TRBV3-1/TRBV3-2	TRBJ2-1	NA	12	TGTGCCAGCAGCCAAGCCGGGACTCAGCAGTTCTTC	CASSQAGTQQFF
TRBD1	TRBV6-5	TRBJ1-5	once	14	TGTGCCAGCAGAAGACAGGGAAGGCTTCAGCCCCAGCATTTT	CASRRQGRLQPQHF
NA	TRBV10-3	TRBJ1-1	NA	15	TGTGCCATCAGTGAAGGGGGAAGAGGGAACACTGAAGCTTTCTTT	CAISEGGRGNTEAFF